The text below deals with one T cell receptor (beta chain). Its antigen is currently unknown. The repertoire was sequenced with immunoSEQ multiplex PCR; TCRdb's copy has only in-frame clones and lacks some. The repertoire holds about 58,000 clones, with around nine tenths as singletons. The germline V and J ends were trimmed by 0 bases and 10 bases, with 7 bases remaining between them. In germline, CDR1 is GTSNPN, CDR2 SVGIG (reference sequence). The CDR3 spans 11 residues. This sample is drawn from a study of cytomegalovirus exposure and HLA in healthy donors. Separate from the approximately 600-subject first cohort was the approximately 120-subject validation cohort, to which the donors belonged. The study, taken as a whole, reports: The classifier was said to identify cytomegalovirus status with high specificity and sensitivity. Later, an analysis found that TCR clusters from the first cohort tended to co-occur in the 90 to 150 validation repertoires.

The sequence derives from a man younger than 35 in good health and CMV-seronegative. The V call is TRBV30, the J call TRBJ2-1; D is uncertain. Sequencing was carried out using PBMCs. The CDR3, as DNA: TGTGCCTGGAGTGTTCGGTTGGAGCAGTTCTTC. Its translation is CAWSVRLEQFF.